This T cell receptor (beta chain) was captured in a study of cytomegalovirus exposure and HLA in healthy donors. Study-level background: Within an early data release were tens of millions of unique TCRs drawn from HLA-typed donors. Findings and caveats of the study: Later analysis suggested most CMV-associated TCR beta chains were HLA-restricted. There were a few CMV-associated chains whose specificity for CMV antigens was confirmed in vitro. Most TCR sequences showed up rarely, but some public TCRs showed up in many donors.

Vbeta (60) and Jbeta (13) primers were used in the PCR. Assay used: immunoSEQ multiplex PCR; TCRdb lists only in-frame clones, some missing. Among under 200,000 clones, about four fifths were seen once, and the ten largest hold more than 0.5%. Germline V gives CDR1 SGDLS, CDR2 YYNGEE. The CDR3 spans 14 residues. V was shortened by 1 base and J by 5 bases, with 9 bases between the two germline ends. Points on this clone: Its antigen is not known.

The sample taken for sequencing was PBMCs. The chain links TRBV9 to TRBJ2-2; possibly TRBD2 for D (5 bases). The receptor comes from a woman between 45 and 60 years old in good health and CMV-seronegative. The CDR3 is CASSVRRETGELFF. As DNA, the CDR3 is TGTGCCAGCAGCGTAAGAAGGGAGACCGGGGAGCTGTTTTTT. Filled out from reference TRBV9 and TRBJ2-2, the complete variable domain reads DSGVTQTPKHLITATGQRVTLRCSPRSGDLSVYWYQQSLDQGLQFLIQYYNGEERAKGNILERFSAQQFPDLHSELNLSSLELGDSALYFCASSVRRETGELFFGEGSRLTVL.